Listed below are T cell receptor beta chains from one sample, sequenced in a study of T cell responses to AZD1222 COVID-19 vaccine. Data came from immunoSEQ multiplex PCR; TCRdb stores just in-frame clones and leaves some out. The sample lists 130,000 to 150,000 clones, about 89% occurring once. The specimen comprised peripheral blood, sampled on day 0 of MenACWY control vaccination. These receptors were obtained from an adult in good health. CDR3s include the opening cysteine and the closing phenylalanine or tryptophan. Each record gives: J gene, V gene, D gene, clone size, CDR3 DNA, CDR3 protein. A D gene is named only where the DNA matches it firmly. Only part of the rows carry a size: once, few, many, or a class if the clone is expanded.

>TRBJ1-4|TRBV5-1|NA|NA
TGCGCCAGCAGCTTGTATGGACAGTCAACAAGTAATGAAAAACTGTTTTTT
CASSLYGQSTSNEKLFF
>TRBJ1-2|TRBV10-3|NA|NA
TGTGCCATCAGTGAGATGATTGCGGACTATGGCTACACCTTC
CAISEMIADYGYTF
>TRBJ1-1|TRBV3-1/TRBV3-2|NA|NA
TGTGCCAGCAGCTCCTTGGCAGCTTACACTGAAGCTTTCTTT
CASSSLAAYTEAFF
>TRBJ1-1|TRBV10-3|NA|few
TGTGCCATCAGTGGTACAACTCAGGGTACTGAAGCTTTCTTT
CAISGTTQGTEAFF
>TRBJ1-6|TRBV7-8|NA|NA
TGTGCCAGCAGCGCACGGGCAGTCTCACCCCTCCACTTT
CASSARAVSPLHF
>TRBJ2-7|TRBV28|TRBD2|NA
TGTGCCAGCAGTGCCCCGGGGGGGGCTCCCTACGAGCAGTACTTC
CASSAPGGAPYEQYF
>TRBJ2-4|TRBV7-9|TRBD2|NA
TGTGCCAGCAGCCCTCGACTAGCGGAGAACATTCAGTACTTC
CASSPRLAENIQYF
>TRBJ2-7|TRBV5-6|TRBD2|NA
TGTGCCAGCAGCCCGAAGGGGTCTAGCGGGACGTACGAGCAGTACTTC
CASSPKGSSGTYEQYF
>TRBJ2-1|TRBV9|NA|NA
TGTGCCAGCAGCGTAGTTCCCAGAGACAATGAGCAGTTCTTC
CASSVVPRDNEQFF
>TRBJ2-3|TRBV30|TRBD2|NA
TGTGCCTTCGGGACTAGCCCCCCTGGCACAGATACGCAGTATTTT
CAFGTSPPGTDTQYF
>TRBJ2-1|TRBV7-2|TRBD2|NA
TGTGCCAGCAGCTCTCCGGGACTAGTACGGAACTTAATCAATGAGCAGTTCTTC
CASSSPGLVRNLINEQFF
>TRBJ2-5|TRBV21-1|NA|NA
TGTGCCAGCAGCCGGACAAGGTATGACCAAGAGACCCAGTACTTC
CASSRTRYDQETQYF
>TRBJ1-1|TRBV13|TRBD1|NA
TGTGCCAGCAGCCGATGGACAGGGCTGAACACTGAAGCTTTCTTT
CASSRWTGLNTEAFF
>TRBJ1-2|TRBV6-1|NA|NA
TGTGCCAGCATTGAATCCAGCGCATTAGGCTACACCTTC
CASIESSALGYTF
>TRBJ1-5|TRBV28|NA|NA
TGTGCCAGCAGTTTAGACGTGGGATCAAATCAGCCCCAGCATTTT
CASSLDVGSNQPQHF
>TRBJ1-5|TRBV6-1|NA|few
TGTGCCAGCAGTGAAACTTCGCGGAATCAGCCCCAGCATTTT
CASSETSRNQPQHF
>TRBJ2-3|TRBV2|NA|NA
TGTGCCAGCAGGTGGGTCGGAGATACGCAGTATTTT
CASRWVGDTQYF
>TRBJ2-7|TRBV2|NA|NA
TGTGCCAGCACCCCGACAGCCTACGAGCAGTACTTC
CASTPTAYEQYF
>TRBJ2-7|TRBV12-3/TRBV12-4|NA|NA
TGTGCCAGCAGTTTCAGCTACGAGCAGTACTTC
CASSFSYEQYF
>TRBJ2-2|TRBV9|NA|NA
TGTGCCAGCAGCCCCGCGGGGACCGGGGAGCTGTTTTTT
CASSPAGTGELFF
>TRBJ1-1|TRBV19|NA|NA
TGTGCCAGCCGGGGGGAGGGCAGGACTGAAGCTTTCTTT
CASRGEGRTEAFF
>TRBJ1-3|TRBV7-2|TRBD1|NA
TGTGCCAGCAGCGTATGGACAGGCGGAAACACCATATATTTT
CASSVWTGGNTIYF
>TRBJ1-5|TRBV2|TRBD1|NA
TGTGCCAGCGGTTGGGGACAGGGAAATCAGCCCCAGCATTTT
CASGWGQGNQPQHF
>TRBJ1-4|TRBV29-1|NA|NA
TGCAGCGTGGGGGATAGACGAGCGGGTGAAAAACTGTTTTTT
CSVGDRRAGEKLFF
>TRBJ1-1|TRBV5-5|NA|NA
TGTGCCAGCAGCCCCTTTCGCCGGGAAGCTTTCTTT
CASSPFRREAFF
>TRBJ1-1|TRBV9|NA|NA
TGTGCCAGCAGTAGGACGATTGACACTGAAGCTTTCTTT
CASSRTIDTEAFF
>TRBJ2-1|TRBV11-2|TRBD2|NA
TGTGCCAGCAGCCCCGGGCCCTTAGCGGGCCCTTACAATGAGCAGTTCTTC
CASSPGPLAGPYNEQFF
>TRBJ1-2|TRBV18|NA|NA
TGTGCCAGCTCACCACCGGGAGGGAAGCGCGGCTACACCTTC
CASSPPGGKRGYTF
>TRBJ1-1|TRBV6-5|NA|NA
TGTGCCAGCAGTTACGAGCAGAACACTGAAGCTTTCTTT
CASSYEQNTEAFF
>TRBJ2-5|TRBV5-4|TRBD2|NA
TGTGCCAGCAGCCCCCCGGGAGGGCCATACGAGACCCAGTACTTC
CASSPPGGPYETQYF
>TRBJ2-3|TRBV5-1|NA|NA
TGCGCCAGCAGCTTAGGGGGGGAGGATACGCAGTATTTT
CASSLGGEDTQYF
>TRBJ2-5|TRBV28|NA|NA
TGTGCCAGCAGTTTATTAGGGGGGGGGACCCAGTACTTC
CASSLLGGGTQYF
>TRBJ2-1|TRBV28|TRBD1|NA
TGTGCCAGCAGTTTTCGCCAGGGGGCAATTACTGAGCAGTTCTTC
CASSFRQGAITEQFF
>TRBJ2-5|TRBV5-1|NA|NA
TGCGCCAGCAGCTATTTGGGACATCTTCAAGAGACCCAGTACTTC
CASSYLGHLQETQYF
>TRBJ1-3|TRBV27|TRBD1|NA
TGTGCCAGCAGTTTAACCCGCCAGGGGGCAAACACCATATATTTT
CASSLTRQGANTIYF
>TRBJ2-5|TRBV24-1|TRBD2|NA
TGTGCCACCAGTGATAGCGGATTGGGGGGGGAGACCCAGTACTTC
CATSDSGLGGETQYF
>TRBJ1-6|TRBV6-1|NA|NA
TGTGCCAGCAGTGAAGCGGGGGGAGCTTCACCCCTCCACTTT
CASSEAGGASPLHF
>TRBJ1-1|TRBV11-1|NA|once
TGTGCCAGCAGCTTATCAGATATGAACACTGAAGCTTTCTTT
CASSLSDMNTEAFF
>TRBJ1-5|TRBV27|NA|NA
TGTGCCAGCAGTTTAATGGTAGGGGTCAATCAGCCCCAGCATTTT
CASSLMVGVNQPQHF
>TRBJ2-5|TRBV5-6|NA|NA
TGTGCCAGCAGCGTCGGCTCGGGGTCAGAGACCCAGTACTTC
CASSVGSGSETQYF
>TRBJ1-3|TRBV28|TRBD1|NA
TGTGCCAGCAGTACAACAGGGGGCGCCGGAAACACCATATATTTT
CASSTTGGAGNTIYF
>TRBJ1-6|TRBV7-9|TRBD1|NA
TGTGCCAGCAGCTTGTCGGTAGGACAGGGAAATTCACCCCTCCACTTT
CASSLSVGQGNSPLHF
>TRBJ1-1|TRBV6-5|NA|NA
TGTGCCAGCAGTAAACCGGGACACCTTGAAGCTTTCTTT
CASSKPGHLEAFF
>TRBJ2-5|TRBV19|NA|NA
TGTGCCAGTAGTATAGTAGGACAGCAAGAGACCCAGTACTTC
CASSIVGQQETQYF
>TRBJ2-2|TRBV10-3|NA|once
TGTGCCATCAGTGAAGTGGCGGAGGTCCCCGGGGAGCTGTTTTTT
CAISEVAEVPGELFF